One sample yielded the 17 T cell receptor beta chains listed below, sequenced in a study of T-cell reconstitution after alpha-beta-depleted transplantation in children. Unique molecular identifiers were used to barcode this TCRbeta library. TCRdb re-analysed the PCR reads in MiXCR, keeping a single row per CDR3 protein. The data hold some 490,000 distinct CDR3 sequences, with approximately 12% observed a single time. This material consisted of PBMCs from the stem cell graft donor, taken from the stem cell graft. The receptors were gathered from a human donor who donated a stem cell graft to a child with combined immunodeficiency.

This clonotype was detected only a few times. The chain couples TRBV6-5 to TRBJ1-5; D not resolved. Trimming stripped 0 bases from V and 7 bases from J, with 13 bases between. The CDR3 totals 15 residues. Per germline, CDR1 MNHEY and CDR2 SVGAGI. The DNA for the CDR3 is TGTGCCAGCAGTTACTCGGGAGACGCGGAACAGCCCCAGCATTTT. It specifies CASSYSGDAEQPQHF.

The rearrangement uses TRBV5-1 and TRBJ2-3, with 13 bases aligning to TRBD2. This CDR3 contains 16 residues. With V trimmed by 4 bases and J by 5 bases, 7 bases remained unmatched. CDR1 is SGHRS and CDR2 is YFSETQ in the germline V gene. Here the CDR3 reads CASSLKLAGGRDTQYF. CDR3 coding DNA: TGCGCCAGCAGCCTCAAACTAGCGGGGGGGAGAGATACGCAGTATTTT.

This chain connects TRBV6-2 or TRBV6-3 to TRBJ2-2, with 9 nucleotides matching TRBD2. Losses at the gene ends were 7 bases for V and 6 bases for J; bases not matched to a gene: 9. CDR1 and CDR2 (germline): MNHEY, SVGEGT. The CDR3 sequence is 15 residues long. The DNA of the CDR3 is TGTGCCAGCAACAGCCCTAGCGGGATCGCCGGGGAGCTGTTTTTT. This encodes CASNSPSGIAGELFF.

The chain has TRBV28 and TRBJ2-7; the match to TRBD2 covers 9 bases. CDR3 length equals 14 residues. The V and J ends lost 6 bases and 2 bases, in that order; junction bases with no gene match: 5. The germline gives CDR1 MDHEN, CDR2 SYDVKM. The CDR3 region is CASRGVAGAYEQYF. As DNA, the CDR3 is TGTGCCAGCAGGGGAGTAGCGGGGGCCTACGAGCAGTACTTC.

This chain uses TRBV20-1 with TRBJ2-1; D perhaps matches TRBD2 (5 bases). Germline loops: CDR1 DFQATT, CDR2 SNEGSKA (reference sequence). The CDR3 totals 13 residues. V dropped 4 bases and J dropped 0 bases, with 7 bases sitting between them. Here the CDR3 DNA reads TGCAGTGCTACTAGCCTCTCCTACAATGAGCAGTTCTTC. Translation gives CSATSLSYNEQFF.

This clonotype occurred a few times. The chain couples TRBV7-8 to TRBJ2-7; D may match TRBD1 or TRBD2 (5 bases each). The germline V gene encodes CDR1 SGHVS and CDR2 FQNEAQ. V lost 4 bases, J lost 3 bases, and 13 bases lay in between. The CDR3 sequence is 14 residues long. DNA for the CDR3: TGTGCCAGCAGCTCACCGGGACGGGACTACGAGCAGTACTTC. Amino acid sequence: CASSSPGRDYEQYF.

The rearrangement uses TRBV6-5 and TRBJ2-7; TRBD1 is a possible D gene (6 bases). Germline assignment: CDR1 MNHEY and CDR2 SVGAGI. Deletions cut 2 bases from V and 0 bases from J, with 11 bases between. This CDR3 is built from 15 residues. The CDR3 here is CASSYQGPSSYEQYF. The DNA for the CDR3 is TGTGCCAGCAGTTACCAGGGGCCGAGCTCCTACGAGCAGTACTTC.

The chain has TRBV5-1 and TRBJ2-2; D is possibly TRBD1 or TRBD2 (6 bases each). Germline values: CDR1 SGHRS, CDR2 YFSETQ. V lost 0 bases, J lost 4 bases, and 16 bases lay in between. CDR3 length: 17 residues. The CDR3, as DNA: TGCGCCAGCAGCTTGGCATTGAGGGGGACTTCCACCGGGGAGCTGTTTTTT. It specifies CASSLALRGTSTGELFF.

This clonotype came up a few times. The CDR3 DNA reads TGTGCCAGCAGCCCCCGGACAGGGGGCTTCGAGCAGTACTTC. It specifies CASSPRTGGFEQYF. The V call is TRBV9, the J call TRBJ2-7, with 11 positions matching TRBD1. Unmatched junction bases numbered 6, after V lost 4 bases and J lost 6 bases. This CDR3 comprises 14 residues. In germline, CDR1 is SGDLS, CDR2 YYNGEE.

The chain has TRBV7-8 and TRBJ2-7; TRBD2 might be the D (6 bases). Trimming pared 3 bases from V and 9 bases from J, leaving 12 bases between. The germline gives CDR1 SGHVS, CDR2 FQNEAQ. The CDR3 is 12 amino acids. CDR3 nucleotides: TGTGCCAGCAGCTTCAGACTAGAAGTGCAGTACTTC. Translating gives CASSFRLEVQYF.

The chain is built from TRBV18 and TRBJ2-3, with D perhaps matching TRBD2 (5 bases). There are 16 residues in the CDR3. V shed 0 bases and J shed 2 bases, with 12 bases lying between them. Germline V gives CDR1 KGHSH, CDR2 LQKENI. The CDR3 spells CASSPPGTGNTDTQYF. DNA of the CDR3: TGTGCCAGCTCACCACCGGGAACCGGGAACACAGATACGCAGTATTTT. Together with reference TRBV18 and TRBJ2-3, the CDR3 gives the full variable domain: NAGVMQNPRHLVRRRGQEARLRCSPMKGHSHVYWYRQLPEEGLKFMVYLQKENIIDESGMPKERFSAEFPKEGPSILRIQQVVRGDSAAYFCASSPPGTGNTDTQYFGPGTRLTVL.

The rearrangement uses TRBV7-2 and TRBJ2-2; D not resolved. The CDR3 is 13 amino acids. Trimming left V 5 bases short and J 4 bases short, with 8 bases between. Germline loops: CDR1 SGHTA, CDR2 FQGNSA. In DNA, the CDR3 is TGTGCCAGCAGCCTTACATTCACCGGGGAGCTGTTTTTT. It translates to CASSLTFTGELFF. The whole variable domain, remainder taken from reference TRBV7-2 and TRBJ2-2, is GAGVSQSPSNKVTEKGKDVELRCDPISGHTALYWYRQSLGQGLEFLIYFQGNSAPDKSGLPSDRFSAERTGGSVSTLTIQRTQQEDSAVYLCASSLTFTGELFFGEGSRLTVL.

This clonotype showed up just a few times. The genes are TRBV4-2 and TRBJ1-5; D not resolved. This CDR3 contains 13 residues. V lost 0 bases and J 7 bases, leaving 7 bases between the germline ends. Looked up from germline, CDR1 is LGHNA and CDR2 is YNFKEQ. CDR3 bases: TGTGCCAGCAGCCAAGATATTGTGCAGCCCCAGCATTTT. It yields the protein CASSQDIVQPQHF.

The chain has TRBV12-3 or TRBV12-4 and TRBJ1-2; 7 nucleotides line up with TRBD1. The V and J ends lost 6 bases and 1 base, in that order; junction bases with no gene match: 5. This CDR3 region has 14 residues. DNA of the CDR3: TGTGCCAGCAGAAAGGGGGCCGATAACTATGGCTACACCTTC. It is translated as CASRKGADNYGYTF.

This chain joins TRBV7-9 and TRBJ2-7; tentative D call: TRBD1 (6 bases). The CDR3 is 14 residues long. V lost 5 bases and J lost 3, with 14 bases in between. Germline lookup yields CDR1 SEHNR and CDR2 FQNEAQ (reference sequence). CDR3 nucleotides: TGTGCCAGCAGCCTCACGGGACATAACTACGAGCAGTACTTC. Amino acid sequence: CASSLTGHNYEQYF.

V and J are TRBV6-1 and TRBJ1-6, with D maybe TRBD1 (5 bases). The germline CDR1 and CDR2 sequences are MNHNS and SASEGT. V was cut by 4 bases and J by 1 base, with 11 bases left in between. The CDR3 is 16 amino acids. The CDR3 here is CASSADSRSYNSPLHF. For the CDR3, the DNA is TGTGCCAGCAGTGCCGACAGCCGATCCTATAATTCACCCCTCCACTTT.

The chain is built from TRBV6-5 and TRBJ2-5; D gene ambiguous. CDR3 size: 14 residues. V dropped 1 base and J dropped 2 bases, with 8 bases sitting between them. The germline gives CDR1 MNHEY, CDR2 SVGAGI. The CDR3 coding sequence is TGTGCCAGCAGTTACTTTGACCAACAAGAGACCCAGTACTTC. Protein: CASSYFDQQETQYF.